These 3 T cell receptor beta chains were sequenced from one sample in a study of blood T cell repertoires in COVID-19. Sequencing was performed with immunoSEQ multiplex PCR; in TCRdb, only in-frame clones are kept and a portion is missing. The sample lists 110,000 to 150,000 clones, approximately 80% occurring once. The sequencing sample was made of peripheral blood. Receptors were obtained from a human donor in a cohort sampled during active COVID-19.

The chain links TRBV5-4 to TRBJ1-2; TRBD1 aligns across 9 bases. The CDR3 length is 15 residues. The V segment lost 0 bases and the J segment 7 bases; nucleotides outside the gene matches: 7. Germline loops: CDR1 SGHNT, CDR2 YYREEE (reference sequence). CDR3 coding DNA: TGTGCCAGCAGCTTGGCCTCTACAGGGGGCTTTGGCTACACCTTC. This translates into CASSLASTGGFGYTF.

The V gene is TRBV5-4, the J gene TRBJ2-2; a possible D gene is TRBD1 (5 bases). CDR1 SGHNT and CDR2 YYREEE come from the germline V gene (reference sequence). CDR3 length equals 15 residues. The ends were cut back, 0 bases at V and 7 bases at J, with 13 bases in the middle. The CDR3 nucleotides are TGTGCCAGCAGCTTGGCCTTCAGGGATGGCGGGGAGCTGTTTTTT. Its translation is CASSLAFRDGGELFF.

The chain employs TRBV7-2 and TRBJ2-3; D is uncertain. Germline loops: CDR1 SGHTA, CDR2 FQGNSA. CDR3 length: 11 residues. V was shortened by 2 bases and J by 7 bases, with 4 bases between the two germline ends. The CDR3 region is CASSLLNTQYF. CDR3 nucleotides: TGTGCCAGCAGCTTACTAAATACGCAGTATTTT.